The following is a TCR beta chain sequence with its context. While infection was still active, Seattle patients were enrolled and then followed longitudinally. Trimming at V came to 3 bases and at J to 2 bases, leaving 6 bases not matched to a gene. Germline V gene data show CDR1 as MGHRA and CDR2 as YSYEKL. The CDR3 contains 16 residues. This sample stems from a study of blood T cell repertoires in COVID-19. Study as a whole: COVID-19 samples, acute and convalescent, were from the United States, Italy and Spain. From T cells, B-cell-depleted T cells, or PBMCs came the material, which was cDNA or gDNA.

As originally analysed: Reference gene primer amplification gave nucleated cell count estimates. Repertoires were generated with immunoSEQ multiplex PCR, while TCRdb's copy carries only in-frame clones and drops some. From that table come the V and J calls and clone size; the DNA was used to work out D and trimming. The table has 99,000 or so clones, about 90% seen once; the top ten hold approximately 2%. This sequence originates from a middle-aged man with COVID-19, enrolled during active disease. The material sequenced was peripheral blood. V usage is TRBV4-1 and J usage is TRBJ1-3, with 8 bases aligning to TRBD1. The CDR3 region is CASSQNRGSPGNTIYF. DNA of the CDR3: TGCGCCAGCAGCCAGAACAGGGGGTCCCCTGGAAACACCATATATTTT.